A selection of T cell receptor beta chains follows, all from one sample in a study of blood T cell repertoires in COVID-19. Data came from immunoSEQ multiplex PCR; TCRdb stores just in-frame clones and leaves some out. The profile covers about 28,000 clones, with nearly 90% appearing a single time and about a tenth taken by the ten largest. The sequenced sample consisted of peripheral blood. These receptors were obtained from a human donor in a cohort sampled during active COVID-19. The CDR3 runs from the conserved cysteine through the conserved F or W.

v_gene	j_gene	len	CDR3aa
TRBV7-7	TRBJ2-5	13	CASSSGNQETQYF
TRBV12-3/TRBV12-4	TRBJ1-2	13	CASSLTGARGYTF
TRBV10-3	TRBJ2-3	11	CAISDRDTQYF
TRBV2	TRBJ2-4	14	CASIQGAAKNIQYF
TRBV6-5	TRBJ2-7	12	CASGADSYEQYF
TRBV14	TRBJ1-1	16	CASSQQGKGAIGVAFF
TRBV5-1	TRBJ2-3	16	CASSLVASAPTDTQYF
TRBV7-8	TRBJ1-3	17	CASSSARGVYTGNTIYF
TRBV9	TRBJ1-1	14	CASSAGTGVGEAFF
TRBV7-6	TRBJ2-3	17	CASSLAGGLSSTDTQYF
TRBV7-9	TRBJ2-5	17	CASSLNSGLAGGETQYF
TRBV27	TRBJ1-5	14	CASVLGRGNQPQHF
TRBV7-9	TRBJ2-2	15	CASSTNPSNTGELFF
TRBV12-5	TRBJ1-5	15	CASGVPGRVNQPQHF
TRBV10-3	TRBJ2-5	16	CAISESGQGMVETQYF
TRBV6-1	TRBJ1-5	15	CASSELDRSNQPQHF
TRBV7-9	TRBJ2-7	13	CASSLVGVYEQYF
TRBV27	TRBJ2-5	14	CASSWARGGETQYF
TRBV19	TRBJ1-5	20	CASSNLRWDRVNRGNQPQHF
TRBV4-2	TRBJ2-1	17	CASSPELGRSTSNEQFF
TRBV19	TRBJ2-3	14	CASSMERGGDTQYF
TRBV18	TRBJ1-1	16	CASSPRRGAANTEAFF
TRBV4-1	TRBJ2-7	16	CASSQAPTSGIYEQYF
TRBV14	TRBJ2-7	15	CASSLSGGPSYEQYF
TRBV2	TRBJ2-7	11	CASRDQRVQYF
TRBV6-2/TRBV6-3	TRBJ2-1	17	CASSYSGLAGVYNEQFF
TRBV1	TRBJ2-7	14	CTSSQTQAPYEQYF
TRBV6-1	TRBJ1-5	16	CASSEARGKRNQPQHF
TRBV4-1	TRBJ2-7	17	CASSQVWTSGSNYEQYF
TRBV5-6	TRBJ2-3	16	CASSLLVGGSTDTQYF
TRBV7-6	TRBJ2-7	15	CASSLVSGVRNEQYF
TRBV6-4	TRBJ2-1	15	CASSSRGGGYNEQFF
TRBV6-1	TRBJ1-3	14	CASSDTDRANTIYF
TRBV5-1	TRBJ2-5	14	CASSSPVAGETQYF